Below are 9 T cell receptor beta chains sequenced from a single sample in a study of T cells in Graves' hyperthyroidism and ophthalmopathy. TCR beta CDR3 regions were amplified from RNA transcripts. The HTBI primer set was used in a first-round RT-PCR of the TCR CDR3. TCRdb independently ran MiXCR on the multiplex PCR reads; one entry per CDR3 protein. The profile covers around 280,000 distinct CDR3 sequences, with 10% to 15% appearing a single time and approximately 8.6% taken by the ten largest. The specimen sequenced was blood. All receptors derive from a woman in her 30s with Graves' hyperthyroidism that later progressed to Graves' ophthalmopathy.

This clonotype came up a few times. The chain links TRBV9 to TRBJ1-1; D is unresolved. The CDR3 consists of 14 residues. Germline V gene sequence: CDR1 SGDLS, CDR2 YYNGEE. The V gene lost 0 bases and the J gene lost 1 base, with 7 bases spanning the gap. CDR3 loop: CASSVEARNTEAFF. Here the CDR3 DNA reads TGTGCCAGCAGCGTAGAAGCCAGGAACACTGAAGCTTTCTTT.

In its sample, this clonotype was seen many times. CDR3 bases: TGTGCCACCGTACATCTTCAGCCCCAGCATTTT. Protein product: CATVHLQPQHF. This chain connects TRBV15 to TRBJ1-5, with D unclear. The CDR3 consists of 11 residues. The V end lost 8 bases, the J end lost 6 bases, and 8 bases lay between the germline ends. Germline-derived CDR1 and CDR2 are LNHNV and YYDKDF (reference sequence).

This clonotype was detected ten times or more. V and J are TRBV29-1 and TRBJ2-1, with 12 positions matching TRBD2. The CDR3 sequence is 18 residues long. V lost 7 bases to trimming and J lost 6 bases; unmatched junction nucleotides: 19. The germline CDR1 and CDR2 sequences are SQVTM and ANQGSEA. DNA for the CDR3: TGCAGCGCCCTCCTGAAATCTAGCGGGAGGGCTGCCCTCAATGAGCAGTTCTTC. This sequence encodes CSALLKSSGRAALNEQFF.

The chain carries TRBV14 and TRBJ2-7; no reliable D call. This CDR3 has 14 amino acids. The V gene lost 0 bases and the J gene lost 2 bases, with 8 bases spanning the gap. The germline V gene encodes CDR1 SGHDN and CDR2 FVKESK. CDR3 DNA sequence: TGTGCCAGCAGCCAAGATTTGACCGCCTACGAGCAGTACTTC. Its protein is CASSQDLTAYEQYF.

In this sample, this clonotype turned up many times. This chain uses TRBV7-8 with TRBJ2-7; a possible D gene is TRBD2 (6 bases). Germline assignment: CDR1 SGHVS and CDR2 FQNEAQ. The CDR3 totals 19 residues. V was cut by 3 bases and J by 1 base, with 25 bases left in between. CDR3 nucleotides: TGTGCCAGCAGCTTCAGTAGACGAAGCGGGCGATACTCTTCCTACGAGCAGTACTTC. It codes for CASSFSRRSGRYSSYEQYF. Drawing the rest from reference TRBV7-8 and TRBJ2-7, the complete variable domain is GAGVSQSPRYKVAKRGQDVALRCDPISGHVSLFWYQQALGQGPEFLTYFQNEAQLDKSGLPSDRFFAERPEGSVSTLKIQRTQQEDSAVYLCASSFSRRSGRYSSYEQYFGPGTRLTVT.

Ten or more counts support this clonotype. The chain uses TRBV6-1 and TRBJ2-3; TRBD2 matches 9 bases. Germline assignment: CDR1 MNHNS and CDR2 SASEGT. V lost 6 bases, J lost 0 bases, and 7 bases stayed unmatched. The CDR3 loop spans 16 amino acids. The CDR3 loop is CASRTTSGSSTDTQYF. The CDR3 DNA follows: TGTGCCAGCAGGACGACTAGCGGATCTAGCACAGATACGCAGTATTTT.

This clonotype showed up many times. The chain combines TRBV12-3 or TRBV12-4 with TRBJ2-7; 8 bases align to TRBD2. The V segment lost 3 bases and the J segment 4 bases; nucleotides outside the gene matches: 17. The CDR3 sequence is 18 residues long. CDR3 region: CASSFGLAGSLNGYEQYF. In DNA, the CDR3 is TGTGCCAGCAGTTTTGGGTTAGCGGGATCCCTCAATGGGTACGAGCAGTACTTC.

This clonotype was detected a few times. The J gene is TRBJ1-3, the V gene TRBV4-2; TRBD1 might be the D (5 bases). Germline CDR1 LGHNA, CDR2 YNFKEQ. V was clipped by 0 bases and J by 0 bases, with 6 bases between them. This CDR3 comprises 15 residues. CDR3 in amino acids: CASSQDRASGNTIYF. CDR3 DNA: TGTGCCAGCAGCCAAGACAGGGCCTCTGGAAACACCATATATTTT.

CDR3 sequence (DNA): TGTGCCAGCAGCTTGGGGGTATTCACTGAAGCTTTCTTT. Its protein is CASSLGVFTEAFF. This chain uses TRBV7-6 with TRBJ1-1; the D gene is possibly TRBD1 (5 bases). CDR3 length equals 13 residues. CDR1 and CDR2 (germline): SGHVS, FNYEAQ. V was clipped by 3 bases and J by 4 bases, with 9 bases between them.